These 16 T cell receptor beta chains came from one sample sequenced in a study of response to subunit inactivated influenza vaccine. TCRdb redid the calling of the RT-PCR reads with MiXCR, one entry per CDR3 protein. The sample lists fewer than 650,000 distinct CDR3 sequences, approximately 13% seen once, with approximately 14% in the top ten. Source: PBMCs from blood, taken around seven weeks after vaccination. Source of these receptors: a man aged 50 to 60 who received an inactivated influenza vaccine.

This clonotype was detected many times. CDR3 sequence (DNA): TGTGCCAGCAGTAGTACTACAGGGCCCGGGGAGCTGTTTTTT. This gives the protein CASSSTTGPGELFF. This chain uses TRBV12-3 or TRBV12-4 with TRBJ2-2; D is possibly TRBD1 (6 bases). V lost 5 bases and J 6 bases, leaving 13 bases between the germline ends. There are 14 residues in the CDR3.

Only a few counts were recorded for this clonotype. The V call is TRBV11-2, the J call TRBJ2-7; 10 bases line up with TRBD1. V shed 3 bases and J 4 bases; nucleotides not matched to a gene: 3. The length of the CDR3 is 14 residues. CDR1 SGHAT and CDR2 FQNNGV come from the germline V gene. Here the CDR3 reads CASSFGTGEYEQYF. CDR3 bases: TGTGCCAGCAGCTTTGGGACAGGGGAGTACGAGCAGTACTTC.

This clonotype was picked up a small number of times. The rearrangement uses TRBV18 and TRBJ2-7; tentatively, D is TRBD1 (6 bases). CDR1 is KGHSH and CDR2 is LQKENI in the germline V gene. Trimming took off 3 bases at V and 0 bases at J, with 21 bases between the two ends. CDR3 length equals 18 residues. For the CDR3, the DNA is TGTGCCAGCTCACCCCTCTTCGGCCAGGGGCTGTCCTCCTACGAGCAGTACTTC. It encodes CASSPLFGQGLSSYEQYF. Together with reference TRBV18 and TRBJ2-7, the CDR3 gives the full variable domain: NAGVMQNPRHLVRRRGQEARLRCSPMKGHSHVYWYRQLPEEGLKFMVYLQKENIIDESGMPKERFSAEFPKEGPSILRIQQVVRGDSAAYFCASSPLFGQGLSSYEQYFGPGTRLTVT.

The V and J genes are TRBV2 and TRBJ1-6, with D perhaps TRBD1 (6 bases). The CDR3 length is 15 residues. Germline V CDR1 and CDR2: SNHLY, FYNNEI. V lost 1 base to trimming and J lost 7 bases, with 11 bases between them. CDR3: CASSEVGGRNSPLHF. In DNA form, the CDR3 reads TGTGCCAGCAGTGAAGTGGGGGGCAGAAATTCACCCCTCCACTTT. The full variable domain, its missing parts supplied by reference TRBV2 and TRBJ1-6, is EPEVTQTPSHQVTQMGQEVILRCVPISNHLYFYWYRQILGQKVEFLVSFYNNEISEKSEIFDDQFSVERPDGSNFTLKIRSTKLEDSAMYFCASSEVGGRNSPLHFGNGTRLTVT.

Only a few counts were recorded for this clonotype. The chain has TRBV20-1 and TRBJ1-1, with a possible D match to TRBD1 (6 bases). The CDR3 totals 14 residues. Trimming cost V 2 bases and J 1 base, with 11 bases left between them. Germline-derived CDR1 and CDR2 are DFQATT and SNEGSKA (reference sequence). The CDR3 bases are TGCAGTGCTAGAAAGGACAGAGCGAACACTGAAGCTTTCTTT. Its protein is CSARKDRANTEAFF.

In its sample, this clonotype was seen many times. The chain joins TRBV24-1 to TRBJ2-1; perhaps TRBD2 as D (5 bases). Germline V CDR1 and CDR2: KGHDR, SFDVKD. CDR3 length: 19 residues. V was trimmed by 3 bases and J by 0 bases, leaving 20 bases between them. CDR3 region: CATSDEGSALLRSYNEQFF. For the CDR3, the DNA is TGTGCCACCAGTGATGAGGGATCAGCATTATTACGCTCCTACAATGAGCAGTTCTTC.

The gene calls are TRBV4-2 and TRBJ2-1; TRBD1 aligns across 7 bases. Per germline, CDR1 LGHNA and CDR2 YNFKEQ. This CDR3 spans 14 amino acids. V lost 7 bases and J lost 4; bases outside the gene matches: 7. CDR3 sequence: CASKEQGSYNEQFF. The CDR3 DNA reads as TGTGCCAGCAAGGAACAGGGGTCGTACAATGAGCAGTTCTTC.

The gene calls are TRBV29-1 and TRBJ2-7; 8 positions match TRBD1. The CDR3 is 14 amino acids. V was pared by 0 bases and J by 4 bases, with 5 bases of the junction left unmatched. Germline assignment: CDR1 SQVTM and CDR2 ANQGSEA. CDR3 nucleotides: TGCAGCGTTGAAGACACAGGGGGTGGGTACGAGCAGTACTTC. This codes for CSVEDTGGGYEQYF.

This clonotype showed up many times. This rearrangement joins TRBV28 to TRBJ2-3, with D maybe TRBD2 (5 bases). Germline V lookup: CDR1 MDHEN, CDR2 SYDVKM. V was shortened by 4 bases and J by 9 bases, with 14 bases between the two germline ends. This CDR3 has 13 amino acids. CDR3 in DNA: TGTGCCAGCAGTTCCCCTACTAGAAGCACGCAGTATTTT. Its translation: CASSSPTRSTQYF.

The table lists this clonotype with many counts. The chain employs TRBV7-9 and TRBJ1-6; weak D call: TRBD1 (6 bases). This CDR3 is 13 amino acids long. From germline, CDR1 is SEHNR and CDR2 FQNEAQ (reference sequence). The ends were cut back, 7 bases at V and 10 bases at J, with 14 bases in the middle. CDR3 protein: CASTGGLGSPLHF. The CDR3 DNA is TGTGCCAGCACCGGGGGCTTGGGCTCACCCCTCCACTTT. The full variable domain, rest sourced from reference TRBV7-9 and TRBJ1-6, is DTGVSQNPRHKITKRGQNVTFRCDPISEHNRLYWYRQTLGQGPEFLTYFQNEAQLEKSRLLSDRFSAERPKGSFSTLEIQRTEQGDSAMYLCASTGGLGSPLHFGNGTRLTVT.

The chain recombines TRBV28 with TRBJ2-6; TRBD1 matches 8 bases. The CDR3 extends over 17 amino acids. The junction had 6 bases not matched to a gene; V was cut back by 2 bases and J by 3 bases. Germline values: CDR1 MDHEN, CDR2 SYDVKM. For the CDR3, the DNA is TGTGCCAGCAGTTTAGGCAGGGGGCTGAGTGGGGCCAACGTCCTGACTTTC. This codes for CASSLGRGLSGANVLTF.

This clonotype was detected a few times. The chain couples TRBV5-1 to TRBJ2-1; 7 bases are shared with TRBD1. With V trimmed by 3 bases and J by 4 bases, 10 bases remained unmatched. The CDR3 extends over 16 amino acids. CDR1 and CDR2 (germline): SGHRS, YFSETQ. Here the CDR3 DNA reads TGCGCCAGCAGCTCTTCTCTTCCGGGACAGTACAATGAGCAGTTCTTC. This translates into CASSSSLPGQYNEQFF. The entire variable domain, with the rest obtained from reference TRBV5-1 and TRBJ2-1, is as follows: KAGVTQTPRYLIKTRGQQVTLSCSPISGHRSVSWYQQTPGQGLQFLFEYFSETQRNKGNFPGRFSGRQFSNSRSEMNVSTLELGDSALYLCASSSSLPGQYNEQFFGPGTRLTVL.

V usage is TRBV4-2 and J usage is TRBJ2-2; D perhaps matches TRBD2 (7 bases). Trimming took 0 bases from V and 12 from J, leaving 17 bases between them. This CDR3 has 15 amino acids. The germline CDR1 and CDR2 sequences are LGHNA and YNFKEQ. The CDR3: CASSQEGGEGGKLFF. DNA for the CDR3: TGTGCCAGCAGCCAAGAAGGCGGGGAGGGGGGCAAGCTGTTTTTT.

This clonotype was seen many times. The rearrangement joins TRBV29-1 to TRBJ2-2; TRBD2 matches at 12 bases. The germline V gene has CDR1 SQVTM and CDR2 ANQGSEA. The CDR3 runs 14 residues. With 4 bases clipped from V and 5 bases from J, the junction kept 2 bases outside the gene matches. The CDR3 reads CSVASGRGTGELFF. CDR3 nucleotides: TGCAGCGTTGCTAGCGGGAGGGGAACCGGGGAGCTGTTTTTT.

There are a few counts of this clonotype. This CDR3 reads CASSLMAQREGYTF. CDR3 DNA: TGTGCCAGCAGCTTAATGGCTCAGAGAGAAGGCTACACCTTC. The gene calls are TRBV7-9 and TRBJ1-2; D is unclear. The CDR3 extends over 14 amino acids. From germline, CDR1 is SEHNR and CDR2 FQNEAQ (reference sequence). The germline V and J ends were trimmed by 2 bases and 8 bases, with 15 bases remaining between them. The variable domain in full, with the rest retrieved from reference TRBV7-9 and TRBJ1-2, is DTGVSQNPRHKITKRGQNVTFRCDPISEHNRLYWYRQTLGQGPEFLTYFQNEAQLEKSRLLSDRFSAERPKGSFSTLEIQRTEQGDSAMYLCASSLMAQREGYTFGSGTRLTVV.

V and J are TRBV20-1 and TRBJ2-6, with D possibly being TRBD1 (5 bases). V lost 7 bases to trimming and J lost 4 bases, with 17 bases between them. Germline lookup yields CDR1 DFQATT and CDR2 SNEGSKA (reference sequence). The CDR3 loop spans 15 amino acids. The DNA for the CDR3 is TGCAGTGTCAGGGATCAGGCTTACGGGGCCAACGTCCTGACTTTC. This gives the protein CSVRDQAYGANVLTF.